Each of the 3 T cell receptor beta chains below was sequenced from the same sample in a study of T-cell reconstitution after alpha-beta-depleted transplantation in children. Preparing the TCRbeta library involved the use of unique molecular identifiers. TCRdb fed the PCR reads into MiXCR, producing one record per CDR3 protein. The data hold 600,000 to 700,000 distinct CDR3 sequences, with less than 15% observed a single time. The input for sequencing was PBMCs, taken before TCRalphabeta/CD19-depleted stem cell transplant. The receptors shown here come from a girl aged 2 to 9 with congenital amegakaryocytic thrombocytopenia, due to receive a stem cell transplant.

Only a few counts were recorded for this clonotype. The chain uses TRBV28 and TRBJ2-1, with D hard to call. Trimming removed 5 bases from V and 8 bases from J, with 13 bases in between. Germline V CDR1 and CDR2: MDHEN, SYDVKM. The CDR3 runs to 13 residues. CDR3 amino acids: CASSPLRGDEQFF. CDR3 DNA: TGTGCCAGCAGTCCGTTAAGAGGCGATGAGCAGTTCTTC.

V and J are TRBV5-1 and TRBJ2-3, with 9 bases lining up with TRBD2. CDR1 and CDR2 (germline): SGHRS, YFSETQ. The junction had 13 bases not matched to a gene; V was cut back by 3 bases and J by 2 bases. The CDR3 length is 18 residues. CDR3: CASSSSRRSSGNTDTQYF. DNA of the CDR3: TGCGCCAGCAGCTCCTCAAGACGATCTAGCGGGAACACAGATACGCAGTATTTT.

This sequence joins TRBV3-1 and TRBJ2-5, with 8 bases fitting TRBD2. The CDR3 has 17 residues. Trimming took 0 bases from V and 5 from J; bases not matched to a gene: 11. The germline gives CDR1 LGHDT, CDR2 YNNKEL (reference sequence). CDR3 bases: TGTGCCAGCAGCCAAGATCTGCAAGCGGGAGTAGGTGAGACCCAGTACTTC. Protein product: CASSQDLQAGVGETQYF.